This TCR beta chain was sequenced during a study of human thymus T cells. Whole-study results and caveats: The authors found apparently biased V and J gene usage in thymic and blood repertoires.

Repertoires were generated with immunoSEQ multiplex PCR, while TCRdb's copy carries only in-frame clones and drops some. The profile shows roughly 130,000 clones, just under 95% of them singletons. Between the trimmed V and J ends, which lost 5 bases and 3 bases, there was a span of 13 bases. The CDR3 is made up of 15 amino acids. The germline V gene encodes CDR1 LNHNV and CDR2 YYDKDF (reference sequence). Corrective heart surgery yielded resections, and these provided the thymus tissue. Having surgery to correct congenital heart defects, healthy Finnish infants acted as the donors. This clone was detected only once. Its antigen remains unknown.

V usage is TRBV15 and J usage is TRBJ1-4; possible D gene TRBD1, 6 bases. The TCR originated in a boy under three years old with a congenital heart defect but otherwise immunologically healthy. Sample: thymus tissue. Here the CDR3 reads CATSAYRESNEKLFF. CDR3 bases: TGTGCCACCAGCGCCTACAGGGAATCTAATGAAAAACTGTTTTTT.